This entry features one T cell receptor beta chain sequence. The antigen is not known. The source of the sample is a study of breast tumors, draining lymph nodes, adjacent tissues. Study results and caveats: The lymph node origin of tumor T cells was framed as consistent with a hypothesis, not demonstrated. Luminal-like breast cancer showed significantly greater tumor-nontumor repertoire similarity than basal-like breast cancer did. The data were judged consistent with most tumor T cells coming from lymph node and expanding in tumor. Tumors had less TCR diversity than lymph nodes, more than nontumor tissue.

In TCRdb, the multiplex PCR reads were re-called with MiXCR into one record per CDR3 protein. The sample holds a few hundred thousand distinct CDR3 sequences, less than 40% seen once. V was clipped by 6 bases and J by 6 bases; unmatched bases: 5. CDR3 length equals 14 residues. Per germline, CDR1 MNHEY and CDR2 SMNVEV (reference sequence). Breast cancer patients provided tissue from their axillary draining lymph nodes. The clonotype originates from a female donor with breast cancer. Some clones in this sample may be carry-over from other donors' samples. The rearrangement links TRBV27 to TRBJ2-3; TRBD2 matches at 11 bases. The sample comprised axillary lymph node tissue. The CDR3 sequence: CASRVTSGSDTQYF. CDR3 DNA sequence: TGTGCCAGCAGGGTTACTAGCGGGAGCGATACGCAGTATTTT.